The 28 T cell receptor beta chains below all came from one sample that was sequenced in a study of radiation and T cells in renal cell carcinoma. Sample treatment: 15 Gy SBRT to primary tumor, nephrectomy 4 weeks later. Using immunoSEQ multiplex PCR, the repertoire was profiled, and TCRdb retains in-frame clones only, with some absent. Of some 10,000 clones detected, roughly 63% appear once; the ten largest clones hold about 16%. Sequences were derived from tumor tissue, sampled from a patient whose treatment included radiotherapy and nephrectomy. These receptors came from a woman in her forties or fifties with renal cell carcinoma.

CDR3 in DNA: TGTGCCAGTAGTATAGGCATCAACAATGAGCAGTTCTTC. Its translation is CASSIGINNEQFF. The chain is built from TRBV19 and TRBJ2-1, with D unclear. The germline CDR1 and CDR2 sequences are LNHDA and SQIVND (reference sequence). V was cut by 1 base and J by 5 bases, with 6 bases left in between. CDR3 length: 13 amino acids.

The sample holds one count of this clone. The chain recombines TRBV5-1 with TRBJ2-3; 9 positions agree with TRBD2. The ends lost 10 bases at V and 3 bases at J; junction bases unmatched: 9. Germline V gene lookup returns CDR1 SGHRS and CDR2 YFSETQ. The CDR3 is 14 residues long. CDR3 in DNA: TGCGCCTCTTATCGAGGACTAGCGACAGATACGCAGTATTTT. As protein: CASYRGLATDTQYF. The full variable domain, its missing parts supplied by reference TRBV5-1 and TRBJ2-3, is KAGVTQTPRYLIKTRGQQVTLSCSPISGHRSVSWYQQTPGQGLQFLFEYFSETQRNKGNFPGRFSGRQFSNSRSEMNVSTLELGDSALYLCASYRGLATDTQYFGPGTRLTVL.

V usage is TRBV10-1 and J usage is TRBJ2-7; 7 bases fit TRBD1. CDR3 length: 13 residues. The germline CDR1 and CDR2 sequences are WNHNN and SYGVQD (reference sequence). The ends lost 1 base at V and 6 bases at J; junction bases unmatched: 3. CDR3: CASSEFGDSEQYF. The CDR3 DNA sequence: TGCGCCAGCAGTGAGTTCGGGGACAGCGAGCAGTACTTC.

The chain recombines TRBV11-2 with TRBJ1-1, with D hard to call. Germline V gene sequence: CDR1 SGHAT, CDR2 FQNNGV. V shed 1 base and J shed 5 bases, with 11 bases lying between them. The CDR3 contains 14 residues. CDR3 DNA: TGTGCCAGCAGCTTAGGAGGGCGCTTGACTGAAGCTTTCTTT. This sequence encodes CASSLGGRLTEAFF.

This clone was seen only a few times. The J gene is TRBJ1-3, the V gene TRBV9; D remains unclear. Trimming shortened V by 2 bases and J by 0 bases, and 12 bases separated the two germline ends. Germline V gene data show CDR1 as SGDLS and CDR2 as YYNGEE. CDR3 size: 16 residues. The CDR3 loop is CASSVLGWGSGNTIYF. The CDR3 coding sequence is TGTGCCAGCAGCGTCCTAGGCTGGGGCTCTGGAAACACCATATATTTT.

For the CDR3, the DNA is TGTGCCAGCAGTTTTGGACAGGGCTCCTACGAGCAGTACTTC. Translating it yields CASSFGQGSYEQYF. The chain employs TRBV27 and TRBJ2-7, with 8 bases fitting TRBD1. This CDR3 contains 14 residues. Germline lookup yields CDR1 MNHEY and CDR2 SMNVEV (reference sequence). V trimming: 3 bases; J trimming: 0 bases; junction bases outside the gene matches: 1.

The chain recombines TRBV10-3 with TRBJ1-1; TRBD1 matches at 7 bases. After removal of 6 bases from V and 4 bases from J, the junction contained 5 bases not matched to a gene. The CDR3 loop spans 13 amino acids. Germline CDR1 and CDR2: ENHRY and SYGVKD. The CDR3 region has the DNA TGTGCCATCAGAGTAGACAGGGTCACTGAAGCTTTCTTT. It specifies CAIRVDRVTEAFF.

The chain joins TRBV7-2 to TRBJ1-3, with no clear D. Trimming left V 4 bases short and J 4 bases short, with 17 bases between. Per germline, CDR1 SGHTA and CDR2 FQGNSA. The length of the CDR3 is 16 residues. The CDR3 coding sequence is TGTGCCAGCAGCTCGATCGGACCGTATTCGGGAAACACCATATATTTT. Residues: CASSSIGPYSGNTIYF.

The chain couples TRBV2 to TRBJ2-3; D may be TRBD1 (5 bases). The CDR3 runs 12 residues. The germline V and J ends were trimmed by 6 bases and 6 bases, with 10 bases remaining between them. From germline, CDR1 is SNHLY and CDR2 FYNNEI. The CDR3 DNA is TGTGCCAGCAGCCCTGACAGTGATACGCAGTATTTT. Residues: CASSPDSDTQYF.

The table lists this clone with a few counts. DNA for the CDR3: TGCGCCAGCAGCATCGGTGCAGGGACACCAGATACGCAGTATTTT. Its protein is CASSIGAGTPDTQYF. The V call is TRBV5-1, the J call TRBJ2-3; tentative D call: TRBD1 (6 bases). V shed 4 bases and J shed 4 bases, with 16 bases lying between them. The CDR3 runs to 15 residues. CDR1 is SGHRS, CDR2 YFSETQ, per germline. Full variable domain (remainder filled in from reference TRBV5-1 and TRBJ2-3): KAGVTQTPRYLIKTRGQQVTLSCSPISGHRSVSWYQQTPGQGLQFLFEYFSETQRNKGNFPGRFSGRQFSNSRSEMNVSTLELGDSALYLCASSIGAGTPDTQYFGPGTRLTVL.

This clone was counted only a few times. The chain combines TRBV6-1 with TRBJ1-2; 9 nucleotides align to TRBD1. The CDR3 extends over 12 amino acids. The V and J ends lost 5 bases and 7 bases, in that order; junction bases with no gene match: 2. Germline V gene data show CDR1 as MNHNS and CDR2 as SASEGT. CDR3 protein: CASSWTGAGYTF. CDR3 bases: TGTGCCAGCAGTTGGACAGGGGCTGGCTACACCTTC.

This clone has a single count. As DNA, the CDR3 is TGTGCCAGCAGCCTTAGCGGTTTATATGGCTACACCTTC. As protein: CASSLSGLYGYTF. The chain carries TRBV9 and TRBJ1-2; D gene uncertain. V was pared by 4 bases and J by 5 bases, with 12 bases between. In germline, CDR1 is SGDLS, CDR2 YYNGEE. The CDR3 has 13 residues.

Only one count was recorded for this clone. J is TRBJ2-1 and V is TRBV30; 7 bases fit TRBD1. This CDR3 region has 15 residues. CDR1 is GTSNPN, CDR2 SVGIG, per germline (reference sequence). J lost 6 bases, V lost 5 bases, and 13 bases had no gene match. The CDR3 DNA reads as TGTGCCTGGTCGATCCCGGGACAGTCAGTCAATGAGCAGTTCTTC. Amino acids: CAWSIPGQSVNEQFF.

By sample fraction, this clone is medium-sized. This chain links TRBV6-4 with TRBJ2-4; perhaps D is TRBD1 or TRBD2 (5 bases each). The CDR3 is 14 amino acids. The germline V gene encodes CDR1 MRHNA and CDR2 SNTAGT. The V end lost 0 bases, the J end lost 14 bases, and 17 bases lay between the germline ends. The CDR3 protein is CASSDSSGRTGKYF. As DNA, the CDR3 is TGTGCCAGCAGTGACTCCTCGGGGCGGACGGGCAAGTACTTC.

In this sample, this clone turned up once. J is TRBJ2-7 and V is TRBV7-2; 7 bases map to TRBD2. The CDR3 is 18 amino acids. The germline V gene encodes CDR1 SGHTA and CDR2 FQGNSA. V was pared by 4 bases and J by 4 bases, with 19 bases of the junction left unmatched. CDR3 protein: CASSSSGSPSGPPYEQYF. The CDR3 nucleotides read TGTGCCAGCAGCTCTTCCGGGAGCCCTAGCGGACCCCCTTACGAGCAGTACTTC.

The V and J genes are TRBV7-2 and TRBJ2-2; D gene uncertain. In germline, CDR1 is SGHTA, CDR2 FQGNSA. The CDR3 consists of 12 residues. Trimming pared 8 bases from V and 5 bases from J, leaving 9 bases between. CDR3 sequence reads: CASVYLTGELFF. The CDR3 coding sequence is TGTGCCAGCGTTTACTTGACCGGGGAGCTGTTTTTT.

Within the sample, this clone is medium-sized. The gene calls are TRBV5-4 and TRBJ2-5; D remains ambiguous. The CDR3 has 14 amino acids. In germline, CDR1 is SGHNT, CDR2 YYREEE (reference sequence). V was pared by 4 bases and J by 1 base, with 11 bases between. CDR3 residues: CASSPAGFQETQYF. DNA of the CDR3: TGTGCCAGCAGCCCGGCAGGTTTCCAAGAGACCCAGTACTTC.

The chain couples TRBV5-6 to TRBJ1-2; D not certain. V lost 0 bases and J 3 bases, leaving 9 bases between the germline ends. In germline, CDR1 is SGHDT, CDR2 YYEEEE. This CDR3 is 14 amino acids long. The CDR3: CASSLVMGDYGYTF. The CDR3 coding sequence is TGTGCCAGCAGCTTGGTTATGGGCGACTATGGCTACACCTTC.

In its sample, this clone was seen once. The gene calls are TRBV5-6 and TRBJ2-5, with TRBD2 identical over 9 bases. The CDR3 loop spans 18 amino acids. Germline CDR1 reads SGHDT; CDR2 reads YYEEEE. J gave up 6 bases and V 5 bases, and 20 bases lay outside the gene matches. The CDR3 is CASSSIGLGLAGFKTQYF. CDR3 nucleotide sequence: TGTGCCAGCAGTTCGATCGGGCTGGGCCTAGCGGGATTCAAGACCCAGTACTTC.

The chain has TRBV6-6 and TRBJ1-2; D might be TRBD1 (5 bases). The CDR3 is 13 amino acids. Looked up from germline, CDR1 is MNHNY and CDR2 is SVGAGI (reference sequence). Trimming left V 8 bases short and J 7 bases short, with 17 bases between. The CDR3 sequence is CASLGTSPGGYTF. As DNA, the CDR3 is TGTGCCAGCCTAGGGACGTCGCCCGGTGGCTACACCTTC.

The chain is built from TRBV5-1 and TRBJ1-1, with TRBD1 identical over 8 bases. The ends lost 4 bases at V and 1 base at J; junction bases unmatched: 12. Looked up from germline, CDR1 is SGHRS and CDR2 is YFSETQ. The CDR3 has 17 residues. CDR3 DNA: TGCGCCAGCAGCGCCCTCACCCTTGGACAGGGGAACACTGAAGCTTTCTTT. Amino acids: CASSALTLGQGNTEAFF. The full variable domain, in which reference TRBV5-1 and TRBJ1-1 provide the parts outside the CDR3, is KAGVTQTPRYLIKTRGQQVTLSCSPISGHRSVSWYQQTPGQGLQFLFEYFSETQRNKGNFPGRFSGRQFSNSRSEMNVSTLELGDSALYLCASSALTLGQGNTEAFFGQGTRLTVV.

V gene TRBV5-8 combines with J gene TRBJ2-1; 10 bases line up with TRBD2. The CDR3 is made up of 13 amino acids. CDR1 and CDR2 from the germline V gene are SGHTS and YDEGEE. With 7 bases clipped from V and 6 bases from J, the junction kept 4 bases outside the gene matches. CDR3 bases: TGTGCCAGCGGGGGACTAGCGTCCAATGAGCAGTTCTTC. Its translation: CASGGLASNEQFF. The whole variable domain, remainder taken from reference TRBV5-8 and TRBJ2-1, is EAGVTQSPTHLIKTRGQQATLRCSPISGHTSVYWYQQALGLGLQFLLWYDEGEERNRGNFPPRFSGRQFPNYSSELNVNALELEDSALYLCASGGLASNEQFFGPGTRLTVL.

This clone appeared a few times. This chain joins TRBV30 and TRBJ1-3; D is perhaps TRBD1 (5 bases). Between the trimmed V and J ends, which lost 5 bases and 0 bases, there was a span of 14 bases. Germline V gene data show CDR1 as GTSNPN and CDR2 as SVGIG (reference sequence). The CDR3 loop spans 15 amino acids. Written as DNA, the CDR3 is TGTGCCTGGGTTCCCTCGGGGCTCTCTGGAAACACCATATATTTT. It yields the protein CAWVPSGLSGNTIYF.

The CDR3 sequence is CASRGVNTEAFF. The CDR3 DNA reads as TGTGCCAGCAGGGGGGTGAACACTGAAGCTTTCTTT. This chain joins TRBV2 and TRBJ1-1; tentatively, D is TRBD1 (5 bases). The CDR3 sequence is 12 residues long. Trimming removed 6 bases from V and 0 bases from J, with 5 bases in between. From germline, CDR1 is SNHLY and CDR2 FYNNEI.

This clone was seen a handful of times. The V gene is TRBV4-3, the J gene TRBJ2-7; weak D call: TRBD2 (5 bases). The V and J ends lost 1 base and 3 bases respectively, with 10 bases between them. Germline V lookup: CDR1 LGHNA, CDR2 YSLEER. This CDR3 has 14 amino acids. Written as DNA, the CDR3 is TGCGCCAGCAGCCAAGGTAGAGGGCGCTACGAGCAGTACTTC. Its protein product is CASSQGRGRYEQYF.

The sample holds a few counts of this clone. This chain joins TRBV6-1 and TRBJ2-7; the D gene is possibly TRBD2 (6 bases). Trimming cost V 1 base and J 7 bases, with 14 bases left between them. The length of the CDR3 is 14 residues. Germline V lookup: CDR1 MNHNS, CDR2 SASEGT. CDR3 in DNA: TGTGCCAGCAGTGAAGGGACGGGAGTGAGGGAGCAGTACTTC. Protein product: CASSEGTGVREQYF.

The genes are TRBV18 and TRBJ2-7, with 9 nucleotides matching TRBD1. Germline V gene data show CDR1 as KGHSH and CDR2 as LQKENI. This CDR3 spans 15 amino acids. Trimming took 3 bases from V and 4 from J; bases not matched to a gene: 7. CDR3 amino acids: CASSPPWDRAYEQYF. The CDR3 region has the DNA TGTGCCAGCTCACCCCCCTGGGACAGGGCTTACGAGCAGTACTTC.

V usage is TRBV6-1 and J usage is TRBJ2-2; 7 bases fit TRBD1. There are 14 residues in the CDR3. Germline lookup yields CDR1 MNHNS and CDR2 SASEGT. After removal of 11 bases from V and 7 bases from J, the junction contained 13 bases not matched to a gene. The CDR3 loop is CARQGTVGIGELFF. The CDR3 DNA reads TGTGCCCGCCAGGGGACAGTGGGGATCGGGGAGCTGTTTTTT.